This T cell receptor (beta chain) was documented in a study of technical replicates of blood from a few donors. Only in-frame clones appear in the TCRdb table, and some are missing; sequencing was by immunoSEQ multiplex PCR. The repertoire holds over 25,000 clones, with roughly nine tenths as singletons. Trimming pared 0 bases from V and 1 base from J, leaving 13 bases between. The CDR3 contains 16 residues. Per the germline V gene, CDR1 is SGHRS and CDR2 is YFSETQ. The clonotype was recovered from a human donor in good health. Some clones in this sample may be carry-over from other donors' samples. V usage is TRBV5-1 and J usage is TRBJ1-2, with D hard to call. The sample comprised PBMCs. The CDR3 loop is CASSLEPLEVNYGYTF. CDR3 nucleotides: TGCGCCAGCAGCTTGGAACCGTTAGAAGTTAACTATGGCTACACCTTC.